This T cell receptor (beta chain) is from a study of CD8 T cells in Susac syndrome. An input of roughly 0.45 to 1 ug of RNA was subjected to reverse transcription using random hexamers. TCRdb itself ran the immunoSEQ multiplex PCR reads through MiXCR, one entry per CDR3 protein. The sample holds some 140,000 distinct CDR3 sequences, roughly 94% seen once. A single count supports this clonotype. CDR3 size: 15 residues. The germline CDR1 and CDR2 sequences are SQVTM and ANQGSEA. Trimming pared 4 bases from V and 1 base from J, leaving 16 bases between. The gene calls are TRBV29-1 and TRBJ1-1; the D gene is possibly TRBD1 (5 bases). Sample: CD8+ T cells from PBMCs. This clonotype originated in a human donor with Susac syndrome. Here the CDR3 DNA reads TGCAGCGTTGGGGCCGGGCAGGGTTGGAACACTGAAGCTTTCTTT. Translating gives CSVGAGQGWNTEAFF.